This TCR beta chain was recovered during a study of identical twins. TCRdb called the 5' RACE reads again in MiXCR, with one record for every CDR3 protein. The sample has about 570,000 distinct CDR3 sequences, roughly 9.9% seen once. This clonotype was found a few times. V lost 0 bases, J lost 0 bases, and 12 bases lay in between. The V gene's germline CDR1 is DFQATT and CDR2 SNEGSKA (reference sequence). The CDR3 runs to 15 residues. These same data were also listed under a study on yellow fever vaccine responses in identical twins.

The rearrangement uses TRBV20-1 and TRBJ2-7; D unclear. The specimen sequenced was PBMCs. This receptor was obtained from a young woman in good health. The DNA of the CDR3 is TGCAGTGCTAGAGATCGAGGCGCTCGCTCCTACGAGCAGTACTTC. Translation: CSARDRGARSYEQYF.